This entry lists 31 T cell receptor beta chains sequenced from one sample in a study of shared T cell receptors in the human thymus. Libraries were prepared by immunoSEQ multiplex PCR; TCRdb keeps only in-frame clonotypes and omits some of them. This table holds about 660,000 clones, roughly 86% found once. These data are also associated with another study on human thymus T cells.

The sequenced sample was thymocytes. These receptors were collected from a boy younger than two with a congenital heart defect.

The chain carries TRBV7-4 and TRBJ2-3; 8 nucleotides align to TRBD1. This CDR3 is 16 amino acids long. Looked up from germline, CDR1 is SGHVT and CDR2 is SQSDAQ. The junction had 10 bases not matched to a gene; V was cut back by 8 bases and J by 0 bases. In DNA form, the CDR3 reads TGTGCCAGCCCTCCGTCAGGACAGGGAAGCACAGATACGCAGTATTTT. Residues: CASPPSGQGSTDTQYF.

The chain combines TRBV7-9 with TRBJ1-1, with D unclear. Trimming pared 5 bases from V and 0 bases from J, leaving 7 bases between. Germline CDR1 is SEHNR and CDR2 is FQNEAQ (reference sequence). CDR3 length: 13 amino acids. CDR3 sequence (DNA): TGTGCCAGCAGCGTTAACTTGAACACTGAAGCTTTCTTT. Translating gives CASSVNLNTEAFF. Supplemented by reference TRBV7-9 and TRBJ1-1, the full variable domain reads DTGVSQNPRHKITKRGQNVTFRCDPISEHNRLYWYRQTLGQGPEFLTYFQNEAQLEKSRLLSDRFSAERPKGSFSTLEIQRTEQGDSAMYLCASSVNLNTEAFFGQGTRLTVV.

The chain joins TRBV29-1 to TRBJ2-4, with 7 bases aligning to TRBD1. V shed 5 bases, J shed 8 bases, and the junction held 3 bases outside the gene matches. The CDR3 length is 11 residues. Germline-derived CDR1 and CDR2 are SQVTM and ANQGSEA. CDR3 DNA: TGCAGCGTTCCAGGGGGAGACATTCAGTACTTC. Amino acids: CSVPGGDIQYF.

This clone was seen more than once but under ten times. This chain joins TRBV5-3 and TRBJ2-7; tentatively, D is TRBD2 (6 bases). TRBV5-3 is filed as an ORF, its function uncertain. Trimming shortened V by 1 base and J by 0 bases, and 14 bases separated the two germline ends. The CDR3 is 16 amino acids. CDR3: CARSLWGGRSSYEQYF. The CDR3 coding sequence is TGTGCCAGAAGCTTGTGGGGAGGCAGGAGCTCCTACGAGCAGTACTTC.

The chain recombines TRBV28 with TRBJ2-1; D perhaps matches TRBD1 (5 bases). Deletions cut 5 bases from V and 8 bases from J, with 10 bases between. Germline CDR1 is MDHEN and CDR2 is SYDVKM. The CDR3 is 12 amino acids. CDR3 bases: TGTGCCAGCAGTGAGACAGACCATGAGCAGTTCTTC. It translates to CASSETDHEQFF.

The CDR3: CATSRDGREGFTGELFF. The CDR3 bases are TGTGCCACCAGCAGAGATGGGCGGGAGGGTTTCACCGGGGAGCTGTTTTTT. The rearrangement joins TRBV15 to TRBJ2-2; 9 bases are shared with TRBD2. Trimming took 0 bases from V and 4 from J; bases not matched to a gene: 6. This CDR3 spans 17 amino acids. CDR1 is LNHNV and CDR2 is YYDKDF in the germline V gene (reference sequence).

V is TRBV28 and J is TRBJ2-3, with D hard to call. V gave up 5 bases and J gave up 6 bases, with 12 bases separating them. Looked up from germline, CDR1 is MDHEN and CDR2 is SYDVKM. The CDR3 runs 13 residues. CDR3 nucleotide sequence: TGTGCCAGCAGTCCTGGAGAGATTGATACGCAGTATTTT. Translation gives CASSPGEIDTQYF.

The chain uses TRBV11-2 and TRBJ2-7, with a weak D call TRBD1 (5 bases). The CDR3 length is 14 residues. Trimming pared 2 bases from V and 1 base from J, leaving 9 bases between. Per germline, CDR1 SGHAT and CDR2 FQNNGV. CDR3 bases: TGTGCCAGCAGCTTAAGCAGGGCGTCCTACGAGCAGTACTTC. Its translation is CASSLSRASYEQYF.

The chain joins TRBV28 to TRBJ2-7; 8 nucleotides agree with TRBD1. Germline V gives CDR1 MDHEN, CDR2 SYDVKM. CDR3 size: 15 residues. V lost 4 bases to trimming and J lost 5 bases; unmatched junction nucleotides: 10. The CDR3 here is CASSSGQGGGHEQYF. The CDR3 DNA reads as TGTGCCAGCAGTTCCGGACAGGGTGGGGGCCACGAGCAGTACTTC.

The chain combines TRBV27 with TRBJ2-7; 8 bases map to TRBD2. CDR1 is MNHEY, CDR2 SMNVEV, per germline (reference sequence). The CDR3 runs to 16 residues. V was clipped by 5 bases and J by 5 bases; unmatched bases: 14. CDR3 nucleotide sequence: TGTGCCAGCAGTAGTACCCCGGGACTAGACGACCACGAGCAGTACTTC. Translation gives CASSSTPGLDDHEQYF.

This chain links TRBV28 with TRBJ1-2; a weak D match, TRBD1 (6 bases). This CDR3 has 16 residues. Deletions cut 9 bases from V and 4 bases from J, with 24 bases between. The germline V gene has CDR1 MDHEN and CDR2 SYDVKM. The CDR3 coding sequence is TGTGCCAGTACTCGTTGGGCTTCAGGGGAAGGCTATGGCTACACCTTC. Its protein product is CASTRWASGEGYGYTF.

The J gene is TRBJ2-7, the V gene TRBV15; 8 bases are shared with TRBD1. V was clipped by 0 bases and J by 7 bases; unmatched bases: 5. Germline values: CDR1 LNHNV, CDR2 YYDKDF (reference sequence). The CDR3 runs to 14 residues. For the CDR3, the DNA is TGTGCCACCAGCAGAGAAAACAGGGGGGAGGAGCAGTACTTC. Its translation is CATSRENRGEEQYF. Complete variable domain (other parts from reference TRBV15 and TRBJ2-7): DAMVIQNPRYQVTQFGKPVTLSCSQTLNHNVMYWYQQKSSQAPKLLFHYYDKDFNNEADTPDNFQSRRPNTSFCFLDIRSPGLGDTAMYLCATSRENRGEEQYFGPGTRLTVT.

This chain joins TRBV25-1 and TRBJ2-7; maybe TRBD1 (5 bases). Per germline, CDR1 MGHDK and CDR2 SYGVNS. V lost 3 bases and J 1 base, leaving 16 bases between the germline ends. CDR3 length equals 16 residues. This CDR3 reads CASSDQGYKGSYEQYF. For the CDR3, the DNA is TGTGCCAGCAGTGACCAGGGATACAAAGGGTCCTACGAGCAGTACTTC.

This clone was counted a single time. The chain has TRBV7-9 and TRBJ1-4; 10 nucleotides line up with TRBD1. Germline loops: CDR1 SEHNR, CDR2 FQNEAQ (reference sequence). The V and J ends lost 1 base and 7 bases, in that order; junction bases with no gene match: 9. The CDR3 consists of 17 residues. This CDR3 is CASSLGGGGTGVEKLFF. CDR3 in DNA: TGTGCCAGCAGCTTAGGAGGGGGGGGGACAGGGGTTGAAAAACTGTTTTTT. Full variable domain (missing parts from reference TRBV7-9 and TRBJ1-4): DTGVSQNPRHKITKRGQNVTFRCDPISEHNRLYWYRQTLGQGPEFLTYFQNEAQLEKSRLLSDRFSAERPKGSFSTLEIQRTEQGDSAMYLCASSLGGGGTGVEKLFFGSGTQLSVL.

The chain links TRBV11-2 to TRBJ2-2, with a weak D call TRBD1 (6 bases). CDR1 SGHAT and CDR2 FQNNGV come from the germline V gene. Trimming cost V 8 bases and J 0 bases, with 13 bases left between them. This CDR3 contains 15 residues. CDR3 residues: CASVPGHSNTGELFF. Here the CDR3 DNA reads TGTGCCAGCGTCCCGGGACATTCGAACACCGGGGAGCTGTTTTTT.

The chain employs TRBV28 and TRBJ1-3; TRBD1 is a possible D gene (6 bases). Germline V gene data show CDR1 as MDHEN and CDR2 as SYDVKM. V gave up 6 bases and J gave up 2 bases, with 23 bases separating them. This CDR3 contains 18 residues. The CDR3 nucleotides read TGTGCCAGCAGCTCCATTCTTCCACCCCACAGGGCTGGAAACACCATATATTTT. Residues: CASSSILPPHRAGNTIYF.

The CDR3 loop is CASSLRTSGAPLTDTQYF. Here the CDR3 DNA reads TGTGCCAGCAGTCTCCGGACTAGCGGGGCCCCCCTCACAGATACGCAGTATTTT. The rearrangement joins TRBV28 to TRBJ2-3, with TRBD2 identical over 12 bases. Germline V gene data show CDR1 as MDHEN and CDR2 as SYDVKM. The CDR3 runs 18 residues. Trimming removed 5 bases from V and 2 bases from J; junction bases left unmatched: 11.

The CDR3 region has the DNA TGTGCCAGTAGTCCAGAGACAGGGGGCGTTTATGGCTACACCTTC. This encodes CASSPETGGVYGYTF. The V call is TRBV19, the J call TRBJ1-2; 10 bases map to TRBD1. CDR1 is LNHDA, CDR2 SQIVND, per germline (reference sequence). The V gene end was trimmed by 5 bases and the J gene end by 5 bases; junction bases not matched to a gene: 8. The CDR3 runs to 15 residues.

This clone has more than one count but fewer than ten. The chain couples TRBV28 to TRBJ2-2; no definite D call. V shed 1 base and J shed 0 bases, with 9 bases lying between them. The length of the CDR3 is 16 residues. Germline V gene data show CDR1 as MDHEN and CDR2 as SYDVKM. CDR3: CASSLLAVSNTGELFF. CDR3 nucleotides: TGTGCCAGCAGTTTATTGGCGGTGTCGAACACCGGGGAGCTGTTTTTT.

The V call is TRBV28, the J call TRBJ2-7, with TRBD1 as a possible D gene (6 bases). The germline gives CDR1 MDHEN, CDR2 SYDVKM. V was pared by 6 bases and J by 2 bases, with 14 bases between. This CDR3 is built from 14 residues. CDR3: CASSLPRTAYEQYF. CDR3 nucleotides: TGTGCCAGCAGCCTACCACGGACAGCCTACGAGCAGTACTTC. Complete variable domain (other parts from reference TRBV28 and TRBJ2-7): DVKVTQSSRYLVKRTGEKVFLECVQDMDHENMFWYRQDPGLGLRLIYFSYDVKMKEKGDIPEGYSVSREKKERFSLILESASTNQTSMYLCASSLPRTAYEQYFGPGTRLTVT.

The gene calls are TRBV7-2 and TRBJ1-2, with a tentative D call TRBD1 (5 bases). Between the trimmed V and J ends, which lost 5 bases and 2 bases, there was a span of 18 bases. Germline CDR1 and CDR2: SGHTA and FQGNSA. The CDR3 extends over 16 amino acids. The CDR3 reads CASSPGGKGRNYGYTF. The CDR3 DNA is TGTGCCAGCAGCCCCGGAGGGAAGGGGAGGAACTATGGCTACACCTTC.

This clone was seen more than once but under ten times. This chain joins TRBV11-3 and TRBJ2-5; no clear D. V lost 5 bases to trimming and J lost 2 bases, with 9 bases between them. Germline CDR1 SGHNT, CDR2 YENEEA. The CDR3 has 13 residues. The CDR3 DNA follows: TGTGCCAGCAGCCTAAACGTTCAAGAGACCCAGTACTTC. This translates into CASSLNVQETQYF.

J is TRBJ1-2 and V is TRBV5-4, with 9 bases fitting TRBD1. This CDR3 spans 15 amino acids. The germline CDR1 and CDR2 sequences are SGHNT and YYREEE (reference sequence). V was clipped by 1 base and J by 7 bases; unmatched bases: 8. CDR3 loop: CASSLMGQGTGGYTF. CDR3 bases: TGTGCCAGCAGCTTGATGGGACAGGGAACGGGTGGCTACACCTTC.

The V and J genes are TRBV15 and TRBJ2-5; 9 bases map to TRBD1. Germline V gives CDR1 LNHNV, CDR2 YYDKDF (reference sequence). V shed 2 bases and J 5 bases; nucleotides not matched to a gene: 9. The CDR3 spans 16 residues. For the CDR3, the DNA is TGTGCCACCAGCAGAAAAACCGGGACAGGGAAGGAGACCCAGTACTTC. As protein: CATSRKTGTGKETQYF.

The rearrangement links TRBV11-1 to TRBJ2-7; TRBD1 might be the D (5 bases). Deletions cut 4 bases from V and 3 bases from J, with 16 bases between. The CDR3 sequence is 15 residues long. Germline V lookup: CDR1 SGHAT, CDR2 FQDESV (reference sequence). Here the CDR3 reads CASSSPVGQGYEQYF. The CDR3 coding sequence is TGTGCCAGCAGCTCCCCAGTGGGGCAGGGCTACGAGCAGTACTTC.

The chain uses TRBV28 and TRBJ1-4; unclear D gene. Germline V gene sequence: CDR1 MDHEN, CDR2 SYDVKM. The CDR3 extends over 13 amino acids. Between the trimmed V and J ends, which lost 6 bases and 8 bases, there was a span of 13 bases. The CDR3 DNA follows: TGTGCCAGCAGCCGCGAGTGGGAGGAAAAACTGTTTTTT. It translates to CASSREWEEKLFF.

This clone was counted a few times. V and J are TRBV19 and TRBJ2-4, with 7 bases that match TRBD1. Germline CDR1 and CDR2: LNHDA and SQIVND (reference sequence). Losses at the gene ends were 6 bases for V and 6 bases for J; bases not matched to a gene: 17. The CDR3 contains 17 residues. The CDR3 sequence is CASSKTWDSKRRNIQYF. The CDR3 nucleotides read TGTGCCAGTAGCAAAACCTGGGACAGTAAGCGAAGAAACATTCAGTACTTC.

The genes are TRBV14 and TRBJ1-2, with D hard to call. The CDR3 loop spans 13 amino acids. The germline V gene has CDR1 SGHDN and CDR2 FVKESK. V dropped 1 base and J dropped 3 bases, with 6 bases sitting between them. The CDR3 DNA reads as TGTGCCAGCAGCCAAGGGAGTTACTATGGCTACACCTTC. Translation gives CASSQGSYYGYTF. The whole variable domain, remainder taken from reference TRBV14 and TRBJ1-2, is EAGVTQFPSHSVIEKGQTVTLRCDPISGHDNLYWYRRVMGKEIKFLLHFVKESKQDESGMPNNRFLAERTGGTYSTLKVQPAELEDSGVYFCASSQGSYYGYTFGSGTRLTVV.

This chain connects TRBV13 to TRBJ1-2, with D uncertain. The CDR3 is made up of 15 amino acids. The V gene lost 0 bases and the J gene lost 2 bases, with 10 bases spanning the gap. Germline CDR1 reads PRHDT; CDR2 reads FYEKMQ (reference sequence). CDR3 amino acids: CASSLGLGRNYGYTF. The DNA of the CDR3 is TGTGCCAGCAGCTTAGGCCTAGGCCGAAACTATGGCTACACCTTC.

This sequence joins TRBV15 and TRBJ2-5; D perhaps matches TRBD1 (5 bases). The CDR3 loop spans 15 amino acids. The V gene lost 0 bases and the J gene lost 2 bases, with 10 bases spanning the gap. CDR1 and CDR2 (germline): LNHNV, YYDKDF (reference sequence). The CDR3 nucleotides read TGTGCCACCAGCAGAGATAAGGACACACAAGAGACCCAGTACTTC. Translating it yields CATSRDKDTQETQYF.

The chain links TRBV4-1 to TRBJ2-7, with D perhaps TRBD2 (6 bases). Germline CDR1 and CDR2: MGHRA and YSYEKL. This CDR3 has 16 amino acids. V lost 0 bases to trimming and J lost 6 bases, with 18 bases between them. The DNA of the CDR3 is TGCGCCAGCAGCCAAGATTCCCTGGGGACTCCCCTCGAGCAGTACTTC. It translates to CASSQDSLGTPLEQYF.